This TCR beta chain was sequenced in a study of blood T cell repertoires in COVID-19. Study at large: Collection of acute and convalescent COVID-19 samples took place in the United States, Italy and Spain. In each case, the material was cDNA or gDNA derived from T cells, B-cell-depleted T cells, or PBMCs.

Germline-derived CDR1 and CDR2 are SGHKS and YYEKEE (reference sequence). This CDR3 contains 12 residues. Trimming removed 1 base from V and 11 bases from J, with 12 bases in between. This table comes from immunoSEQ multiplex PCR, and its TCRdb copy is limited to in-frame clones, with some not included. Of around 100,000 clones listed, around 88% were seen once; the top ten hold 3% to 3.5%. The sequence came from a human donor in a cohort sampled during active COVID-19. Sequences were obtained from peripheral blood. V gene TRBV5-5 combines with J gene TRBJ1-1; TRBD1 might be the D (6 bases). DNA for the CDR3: TGTGCCAGCAGCTTGTCAGGGGTCGGGGCTTTCTTT. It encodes CASSLSGVGAFF.